The T cell receptor (beta chain) under discussion was sequenced for a study of T cell responses to AZD1222 COVID-19 vaccine. Clones were read by immunoSEQ multiplex PCR, and TCRdb kept only the in-frame ones, dropping some. Of about 150,000 clones in the sample, about 93% were seen once. CDR1 is SQVTM and CDR2 is ANQGSEA in the germline V gene. This CDR3 contains 12 residues. This rearrangement joins TRBV29-1 to TRBJ1-2; the D is unclear. The receptor comes from an adult in good health. This sample comprised peripheral blood, obtained on day 0 of AZD1222 vaccination. The CDR3 sequence: CSVEKANYGYTF. In DNA, the CDR3 is TGCAGTGTAGAAAAAGCTAACTATGGCTACACCTTC.